The subject of this entry is one T cell receptor beta chain. The data are from a study of T cell repertoires in cytomegalovirus infection. The CDR3 contains 13 residues. J lost 4 bases, V lost 5 bases, and 3 bases had no gene match. MiXCR was run by TCRdb on the reads, yielding one entry per CDR3 protein. The sample consists of about 360,000 distinct CDR3 sequences, roughly 18% of them appearing once. Sequencing was performed on PBMCs. This chain joins TRBV12-3 or TRBV12-4 and TRBJ1-2; 8 bases agree with TRBD1. This receptor was taken from a human donor in good health (CMV status not recorded). Some clones in this sample may be carry-over from other donors' samples. CDR3 region: CASSGQGIYGYTF. CDR3 nucleotides: TGTGCCAGCAGTGGACAGGGTATCTATGGCTACACCTTC.